Listed here are 14 T cell receptor beta chains from one sample, sequenced in a study of shared clonotypes between healthy human individuals. TCRdb's table, derived via immunoSEQ multiplex PCR, lists solely in-frame clones and lacks some. This sample carries 2 million to 2.5 million clones, just under 95% of them seen once, and the ten largest clones take 0.37%. The sequenced sample was naive CD4+ T cells from PBMCs. The subset here: CD45RA+ positively selected. The receptors here all came from a man younger than 30 in good health. Some clones in this sample may be carry-over from other donors' samples.

Concerning this clone itself: Germline and junction disagree at one end, which may indicate a read error. This sequence joins TRBV30 and TRBJ1-4, with TRBD1 identical over 9 bases. The CDR3 sequence is 17 residues long. Per the germline V gene, CDR1 is GTSNPN and CDR2 is SVGIG (reference sequence). CDR3 sequence (DNA): TGTGCCTGGAGCTCCTCGGGACAGGGAATTCTAGGGCGAAAAACTGTTTTT. Amino acids: CAWSSSGQGILGRKTVF.

This chain uses TRBV9 with TRBJ1-3, with D unclear. Germline CDR1 is SGDLS and CDR2 is YYNGEE. CDR3 length: 15 amino acids. Trimming left V 3 bases short and J 0 bases short, with 10 bases between. The DNA of the CDR3 is TGTGCCAGCAGCGCCAGGATCTCCTCTGGAAACACCATATATTTT. This encodes CASSARISSGNTIYF.

The chain joins TRBV2 to TRBJ2-1; 8 bases map to TRBD2. With V trimmed by 0 bases and J by 7 bases, 8 bases remained unmatched. The length of the CDR3 is 16 residues. Looked up from germline, CDR1 is SNHLY and CDR2 is FYNNEI. CDR3 sequence (DNA): TGTGCCAGCAGTGAAGCGCTTGGCGGGAGGTGGAATGAGCAGTTCTTC. Its translation is CASSEALGGRWNEQFF.

V usage is TRBV7-9 and J usage is TRBJ1-1, with D possibly matching TRBD1 (5 bases). Trimming pared 6 bases from V and 3 bases from J, leaving 23 bases between. The V gene's germline CDR1 is SEHNR and CDR2 FQNEAQ (reference sequence). The CDR3 has 17 amino acids. The CDR3 loop reads CASSLVAGFYRDTEAFF. The CDR3 coding sequence is TGTGCCAGCAGTTTGGTCGCAGGGTTTTATCGGGACACTGAAGCTTTCTTT.

This chain uses TRBV7-9 with TRBJ2-7; D unclear. V was trimmed by 5 bases and J by 1 base, leaving 15 bases between them. The germline gives CDR1 SEHNR, CDR2 FQNEAQ (reference sequence). The CDR3 consists of 15 residues. CDR3 in DNA: TGTGCCAGCAGCCCCGTGGACGGCTTTTCCTACGAGCAGTACTTC. Translated, it gives CASSPVDGFSYEQYF.

The chain combines TRBV18 with TRBJ1-2; 7 bases fit TRBD1. In germline, CDR1 is KGHSH, CDR2 LQKENI. The CDR3 runs to 16 residues. The J segment lost 1 base and the V segment lost 2 bases, leaving 7 bases of the junction unmatched. The DNA of the CDR3 is TGTGCCAGCTCACCAGAGACAGGGCGGAATAACTATGGCTACACCTTC. Translating gives CASSPETGRNNYGYTF.

The chain recombines TRBV7-2 with TRBJ2-3; 14 bases are a match to TRBD2. Germline V CDR1 and CDR2: SGHTA, FQGNSA. The CDR3 runs to 16 residues. V gave up 5 bases and J gave up 1 base; unmatched junction bases: 2. The CDR3 protein is CASSQGLAGGTDTQYF. Here the CDR3 DNA reads TGTGCCAGCAGCCAGGGACTAGCGGGAGGCACAGATACGCAGTATTTT. The full variable domain, with the rest looked up from reference TRBV7-2 and TRBJ2-3, is GAGVSQSPSNKVTEKGKDVELRCDPISGHTALYWYRQSLGQGLEFLIYFQGNSAPDKSGLPSDRFSAERTGGSVSTLTIQRTQQEDSAVYLCASSQGLAGGTDTQYFGPGTRLTVL.

The chain carries TRBV4-2 and TRBJ2-7, with no clear D. Trimming removed 0 bases at V and 2 bases at J, with 14 bases between. CDR3 size: 16 residues. From germline, CDR1 is LGHNA and CDR2 YNFKEQ. CDR3 nucleotides: TGTGCCAGCAGCCAAGATATGGTCCAAGGCGCCTACGAGCAGTACTTC. Protein sequence: CASSQDMVQGAYEQYF.

The CDR3 loop reads CASSLVIGTGFYEQYF. The DNA for the CDR3 is TGTGCCAGCAGCTTGGTAATTGGGACAGGGTTCTACGAGCAGTACTTC. V is TRBV5-5 and J is TRBJ2-7; 9 nucleotides match TRBD1. The length of the CDR3 is 16 residues. V dropped 0 bases and J dropped 3; count of bases not matched to a gene: 7. Germline V lookup: CDR1 SGHKS, CDR2 YYEKEE (reference sequence).

A note on this clone: Other DNA sequences in this specimen translate into the identical CDR3. The chain employs TRBV6-5 and TRBJ2-7; possibly TRBD2 for D (5 bases). CDR3 size: 15 residues. Between the trimmed V and J ends, which lost 0 bases and 3 bases, there was a span of 12 bases. From germline, CDR1 is MNHEY and CDR2 SVGAGI. CDR3 sequence reads: CASSYSRVEGYEQYF. As DNA, the CDR3 is TGTGCCAGCAGTTACTCCCGGGTTGAGGGCTACGAGCAGTACTTC.

J is TRBJ2-7 and V is TRBV28, with 8 nucleotides matching TRBD1. From germline, CDR1 is MDHEN and CDR2 SYDVKM. Losses at the gene ends were 5 bases for V and 2 bases for J; bases not matched to a gene: 8. The CDR3 has 15 residues. The CDR3 sequence is CASSPRTGSTYEQYF. CDR3 bases: TGTGCCAGCAGTCCCAGGACAGGGTCCACCTACGAGCAGTACTTC. The variable domain in full, completed from reference TRBV28 and TRBJ2-7, reads DVKVTQSSRYLVKRTGEKVFLECVQDMDHENMFWYRQDPGLGLRLIYFSYDVKMKEKGDIPEGYSVSREKKERFSLILESASTNQTSMYLCASSPRTGSTYEQYFGPGTRLTVT.

The V gene is TRBV5-1, the J gene TRBJ2-1; D gene uncertain. With 0 bases removed from V and 4 bases from J, the gap between germline ends came to 11 bases. The CDR3 extends over 15 amino acids. Germline V lookup: CDR1 SGHRS, CDR2 YFSETQ. The DNA of the CDR3 is TGCGCCAGCAGCTTGGTCGCGTCCATATACAATGAGCAGTTCTTC. Translating gives CASSLVASIYNEQFF.

V gene TRBV7-9 combines with J gene TRBJ1-1, with TRBD1 as a possible D gene (5 bases). V was clipped by 7 bases and J by 8 bases, with 11 bases between them. CDR3 size: 11 residues. Per the germline V gene, CDR1 is SEHNR and CDR2 is FQNEAQ (reference sequence). CDR3 in DNA: TGTGCCAGCACCCCGGGGGGAGAAGCTTTCTTT. It encodes CASTPGGEAFF.

The rearrangement links TRBV7-9 to TRBJ1-1; 10 nucleotides line up with TRBD1. V gave up 1 base and J gave up 10 bases; unmatched junction bases: 3. Germline loops: CDR1 SEHNR, CDR2 FQNEAQ (reference sequence). This CDR3 has 13 amino acids. The CDR3 protein is CASSLGQGAGAFF. CDR3 sequence (DNA): TGTGCCAGCAGCTTAGGACAGGGGGCAGGAGCTTTCTTT.